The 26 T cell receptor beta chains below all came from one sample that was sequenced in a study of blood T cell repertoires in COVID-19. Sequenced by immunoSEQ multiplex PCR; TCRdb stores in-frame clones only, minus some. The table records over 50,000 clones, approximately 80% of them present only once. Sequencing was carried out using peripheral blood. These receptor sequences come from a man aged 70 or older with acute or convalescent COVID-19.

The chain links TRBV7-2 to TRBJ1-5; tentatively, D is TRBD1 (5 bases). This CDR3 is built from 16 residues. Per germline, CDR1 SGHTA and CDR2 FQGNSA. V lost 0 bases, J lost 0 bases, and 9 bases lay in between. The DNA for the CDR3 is TGTGCCAGCAGCTTAGCACGGGACTATAGCAATCAGCCCCAGCATTTT. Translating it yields CASSLARDYSNQPQHF.

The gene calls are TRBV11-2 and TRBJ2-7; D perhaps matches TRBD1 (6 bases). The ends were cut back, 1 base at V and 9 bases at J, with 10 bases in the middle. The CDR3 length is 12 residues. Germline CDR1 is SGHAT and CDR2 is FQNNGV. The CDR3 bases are TGTGCCAGCAGCTTAGCCAGGGGCGTGCAGTACTTC. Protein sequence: CASSLARGVQYF.

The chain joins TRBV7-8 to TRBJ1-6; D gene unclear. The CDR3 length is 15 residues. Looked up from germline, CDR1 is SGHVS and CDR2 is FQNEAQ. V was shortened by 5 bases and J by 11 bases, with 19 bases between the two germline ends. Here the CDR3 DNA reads TGTGCCAGCAGCCCCCCGGACGGCGGACTCCCACCCCTCCACTTT. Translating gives CASSPPDGGLPPLHF.

This CDR3 is CASSEGRTNEKLFF. CDR3 nucleotides: TGTGCCAGCAGTGAAGGGAGGACTAATGAAAAACTGTTTTTT. V and J are TRBV2 and TRBJ1-4, with D hard to call. The CDR3 is 14 amino acids. The germline V gene has CDR1 SNHLY and CDR2 FYNNEI. V gave up 1 base and J gave up 2 bases, with 5 bases separating them.

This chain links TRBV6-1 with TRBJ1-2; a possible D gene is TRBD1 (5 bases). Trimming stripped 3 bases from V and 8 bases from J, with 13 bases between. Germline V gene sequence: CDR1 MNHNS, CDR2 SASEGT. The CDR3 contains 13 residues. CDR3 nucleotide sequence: TGTGCCAGCAGTGAGGTAGGGGCGCGAGGCTACACCTTC. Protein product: CASSEVGARGYTF.

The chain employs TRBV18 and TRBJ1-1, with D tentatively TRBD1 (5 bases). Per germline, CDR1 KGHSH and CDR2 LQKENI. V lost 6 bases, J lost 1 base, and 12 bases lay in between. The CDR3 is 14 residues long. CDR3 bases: TGTGCCAGCTCCCCCGGGGGGGGGAACACTGAAGCTTTCTTT. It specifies CASSPGGGNTEAFF.

The CDR3 reads CASSLTGNANYGYTF. CDR3 nucleotide sequence: TGTGCCAGCAGCCTCACAGGGAATGCTAACTATGGCTACACCTTC. The rearrangement uses TRBV4-2 and TRBJ1-2, with D perhaps TRBD1 (6 bases). V gave up 4 bases and J gave up 0 bases, with 12 bases separating them. Germline V gives CDR1 LGHNA, CDR2 YNFKEQ. CDR3 length: 15 residues.

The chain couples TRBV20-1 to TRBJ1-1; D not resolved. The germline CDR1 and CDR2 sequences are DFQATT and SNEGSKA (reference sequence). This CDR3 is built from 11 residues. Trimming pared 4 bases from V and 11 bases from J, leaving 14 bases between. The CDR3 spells CSAIRLMDAFF. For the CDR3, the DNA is TGCAGTGCTATCAGGCTAATGGATGCTTTCTTT.

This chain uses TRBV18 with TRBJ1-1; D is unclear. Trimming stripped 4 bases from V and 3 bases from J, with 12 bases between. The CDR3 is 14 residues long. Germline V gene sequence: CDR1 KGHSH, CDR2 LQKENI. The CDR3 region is CASSHGGRDTEAFF. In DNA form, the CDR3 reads TGTGCCAGCTCACACGGAGGGCGGGACACTGAAGCTTTCTTT.

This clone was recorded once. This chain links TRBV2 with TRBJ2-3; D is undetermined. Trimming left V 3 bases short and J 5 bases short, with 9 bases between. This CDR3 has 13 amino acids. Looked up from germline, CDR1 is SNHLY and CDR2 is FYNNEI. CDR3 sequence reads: CASSDQSRDTQYF. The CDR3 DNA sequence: TGTGCCAGCAGTGATCAGTCCCGAGATACGCAGTATTTT. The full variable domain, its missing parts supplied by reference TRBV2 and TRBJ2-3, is EPEVTQTPSHQVTQMGQEVILRCVPISNHLYFYWYRQILGQKVEFLVSFYNNEISEKSEIFDDQFSVERPDGSNFTLKIRSTKLEDSAMYFCASSDQSRDTQYFGPGTRLTVL.

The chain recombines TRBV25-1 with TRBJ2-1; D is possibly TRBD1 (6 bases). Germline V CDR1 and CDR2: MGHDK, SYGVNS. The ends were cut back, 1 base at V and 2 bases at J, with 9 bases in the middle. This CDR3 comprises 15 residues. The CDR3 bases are TGTGCCAGCAGTGAATCTGAGGGGGCCTACAATGAGCAGTTCTTC. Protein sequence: CASSESEGAYNEQFF.

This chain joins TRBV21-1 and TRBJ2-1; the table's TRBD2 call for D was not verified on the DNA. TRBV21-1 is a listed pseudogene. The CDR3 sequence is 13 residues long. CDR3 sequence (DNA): TGTGCCAGCAGGCGTCCGAATTACAATGAGCAGTTCTTC. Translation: CASRRPNYNEQFF.

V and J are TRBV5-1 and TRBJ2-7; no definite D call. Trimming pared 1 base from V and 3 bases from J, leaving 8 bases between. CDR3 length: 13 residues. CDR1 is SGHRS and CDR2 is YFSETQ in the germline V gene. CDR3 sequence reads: CASSLSASYEQYF. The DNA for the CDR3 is TGCGCCAGCAGCTTGTCCGCCAGCTACGAGCAGTACTTC.

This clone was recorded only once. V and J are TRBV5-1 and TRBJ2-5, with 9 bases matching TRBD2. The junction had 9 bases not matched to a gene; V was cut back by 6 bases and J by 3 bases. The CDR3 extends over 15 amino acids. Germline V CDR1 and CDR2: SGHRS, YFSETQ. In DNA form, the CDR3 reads TGCGCCAGCAACGACCCGGGACTAGCTGAAGAGACCCAGTACTTC. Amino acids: CASNDPGLAEETQYF.

In DNA form, the CDR3 reads TGTGCCAGCACCCCAGTTCGGGGGTCGTATGAGCAGTTCTTC. Encoded protein: CASTPVRGSYEQFF. The chain couples TRBV6-2 or TRBV6-3 to TRBJ2-1; TRBD2 is a possible D gene (6 bases). The CDR3 contains 14 residues. Germline V gene data show CDR1 as MNHEY and CDR2 as SVGEGT. Trimming shortened V by 7 bases and J by 8 bases, and 18 bases separated the two germline ends.

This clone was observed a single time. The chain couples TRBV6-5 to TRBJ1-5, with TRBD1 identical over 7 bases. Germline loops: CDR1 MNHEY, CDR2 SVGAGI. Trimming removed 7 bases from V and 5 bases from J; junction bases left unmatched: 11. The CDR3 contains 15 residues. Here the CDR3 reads CASTPQGGLYQPQHF. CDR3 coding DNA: TGTGCCAGCACCCCCCAGGGGGGTCTGTATCAGCCCCAGCATTTT.

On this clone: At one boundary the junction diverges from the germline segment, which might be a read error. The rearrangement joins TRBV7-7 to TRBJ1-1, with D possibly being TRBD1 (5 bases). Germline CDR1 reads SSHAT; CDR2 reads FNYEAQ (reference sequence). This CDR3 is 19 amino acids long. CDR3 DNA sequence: TGTGCTAGCAGCTTAGATCCGCCGGGAGGGTTAGGGACGAACACTGAAGCTTTCTTT. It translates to CASSLDPPGGLGTNTEAFF.

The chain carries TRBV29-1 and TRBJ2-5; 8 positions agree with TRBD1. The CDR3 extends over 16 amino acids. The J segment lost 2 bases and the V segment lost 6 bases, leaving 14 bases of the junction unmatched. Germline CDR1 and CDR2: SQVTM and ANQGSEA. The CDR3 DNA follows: TGCAGCGTATCACACCCAGGGGGCTGGGGACAAGAGACCCAGTACTTC. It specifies CSVSHPGGWGQETQYF.

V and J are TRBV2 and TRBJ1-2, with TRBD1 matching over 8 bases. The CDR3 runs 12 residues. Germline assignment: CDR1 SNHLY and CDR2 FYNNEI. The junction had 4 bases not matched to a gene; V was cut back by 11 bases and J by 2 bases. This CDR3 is CAGGTGNYGYTF. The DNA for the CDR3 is TGTGCCGGAGGGACAGGCAACTATGGCTACACCTTC.

The chain's CDR3 is CASSSTTDRQGYTF. In DNA, the CDR3 is TGTGCCAGCAGCTCTACTACCGACAGGCAGGGCTACACCTTC. The rearrangement links TRBV5-4 to TRBJ1-2; a weak D match, TRBD1 (6 bases). In germline, CDR1 is SGHNT, CDR2 YYREEE (reference sequence). The CDR3 spans 14 residues. V was shortened by 3 bases and J by 8 bases, with 17 bases between the two germline ends.

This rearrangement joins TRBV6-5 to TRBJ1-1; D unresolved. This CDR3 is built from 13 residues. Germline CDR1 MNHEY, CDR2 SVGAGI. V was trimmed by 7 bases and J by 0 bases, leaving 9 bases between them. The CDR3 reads CASKAEMNTEAFF. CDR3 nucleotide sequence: TGTGCCAGCAAGGCGGAAATGAACACTGAAGCTTTCTTT.

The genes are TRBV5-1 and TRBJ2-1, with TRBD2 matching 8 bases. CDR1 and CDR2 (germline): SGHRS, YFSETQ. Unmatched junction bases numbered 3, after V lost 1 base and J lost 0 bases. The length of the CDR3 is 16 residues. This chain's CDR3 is CASSLLAGSSYNEQFF. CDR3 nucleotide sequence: TGCGCCAGCAGCTTGTTAGCGGGGAGCTCCTACAATGAGCAGTTCTTC.

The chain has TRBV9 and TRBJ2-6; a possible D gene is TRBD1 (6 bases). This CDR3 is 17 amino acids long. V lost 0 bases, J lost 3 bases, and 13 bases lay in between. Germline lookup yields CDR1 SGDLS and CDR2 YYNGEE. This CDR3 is CASSVAIYRVGANVLTF. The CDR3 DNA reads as TGTGCCAGCAGCGTAGCAATTTACAGGGTTGGGGCCAACGTCCTGACTTTC.

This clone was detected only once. The CDR3 nucleotides read TGTGCCAGCAGTCACAGGGCGCAGTTCTTC. Protein: CASSHRAQFF. This chain joins TRBV28 and TRBJ2-1, with D perhaps matching TRBD1 (6 bases). Per the germline V gene, CDR1 is MDHEN and CDR2 is SYDVKM. Trimming pared 5 bases from V and 12 bases from J, leaving 8 bases between. The length of the CDR3 is 10 residues.

CDR3 sequence: CASSSNNRDYNEQFF. The DNA for the CDR3 is TGTGCCAGCAGCTCGAACAACAGGGACTACAATGAGCAGTTCTTC. This chain joins TRBV7-3 and TRBJ2-1; the D gene is possibly TRBD1 (6 bases). Trimming removed 4 bases at V and 3 bases at J, with 13 bases between. Looked up from germline, CDR1 is SGHTA and CDR2 is FQGTGA. The CDR3 is 15 residues long.

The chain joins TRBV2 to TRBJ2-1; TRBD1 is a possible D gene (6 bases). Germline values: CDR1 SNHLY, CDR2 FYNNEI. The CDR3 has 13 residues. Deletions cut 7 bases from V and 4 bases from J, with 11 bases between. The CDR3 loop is CASNRDTYNEQFF. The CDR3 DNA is TGTGCCAGCAATCGGGACACGTACAATGAGCAGTTCTTC.